A single sample is the source of the 17 T cell receptor beta chains below, sequenced in a study of blood T cell repertoires in COVID-19. The repertoire was sequenced with immunoSEQ multiplex PCR; TCRdb's copy has only in-frame clones and lacks some. The sample has more than 150,000 clones, over 80% seen once. The source material was PBMCs or T cells enriched from blood (not recorded which). The receptors derive from a woman in her sixties who had recovered from COVID-19.

In DNA, the CDR3 is TGTGCCAGCACTGAGACTAGCGGGGGGGCAAATACGCAGTATTTT. Its protein product is CASTETSGGANTQYF. V is TRBV2 and J is TRBJ2-3, with 14 positions matching TRBD2. This CDR3 region has 15 residues. Germline V CDR1 and CDR2: SNHLY, FYNNEI. J gave up 7 bases and V 7 bases, and 7 bases lay outside the gene matches.

The J gene is TRBJ2-5, the V gene TRBV6-5; TRBD1 aligns across 9 bases. J lost 1 base, V lost 7 bases, and 4 bases had no gene match. Germline V lookup: CDR1 MNHEY, CDR2 SVGAGI. The CDR3 totals 14 residues. The CDR3 nucleotides are TGTGCCAGCACTCGGGACAGGGTCCAAGAGACCCAGTACTTC. Residues: CASTRDRVQETQYF.

J is TRBJ2-4 and V is TRBV18, with TRBD2 matching 14 bases. The J segment lost 0 bases and the V segment lost 0 bases, leaving 4 bases of the junction unmatched. Per germline, CDR1 KGHSH and CDR2 LQKENI. The CDR3 consists of 19 residues. The CDR3 sequence is CASSPPGLAGALAKNIQYF. The CDR3, as DNA: TGTGCCAGCTCACCACCGGGACTAGCGGGAGCCCTAGCCAAAAACATTCAGTACTTC. Full variable domain (outside the CDR3, taken from reference TRBV18 and TRBJ2-4): NAGVMQNPRHLVRRRGQEARLRCSPMKGHSHVYWYRQLPEEGLKFMVYLQKENIIDESGMPKERFSAEFPKEGPSILRIQQVVRGDSAAYFCASSPPGLAGALAKNIQYFGAGTRLSVL.

The chain uses TRBV11-2 and TRBJ2-7, with 7 bases aligning to TRBD1. With V trimmed by 0 bases and J by 3 bases, 8 bases remained unmatched. Germline lookup yields CDR1 SGHAT and CDR2 FQNNGV. The CDR3 totals 16 residues. The CDR3 region is CASSLDPETGRYEQYF. Written as DNA, the CDR3 is TGTGCCAGCAGCTTAGACCCTGAGACAGGGCGCTACGAGCAGTACTTC.

The chain joins TRBV9 to TRBJ2-7; the D gene is possibly TRBD1 (6 bases). Germline V CDR1 and CDR2: SGDLS, YYNGEE. V was trimmed by 0 bases and J by 4 bases, leaving 14 bases between them. The CDR3 contains 15 residues. CDR3 nucleotide sequence: TGTGCCAGCAGCGTAGGGGTAGGGGGAAGGTACGAGCAGTACTTC. Amino acid sequence: CASSVGVGGRYEQYF.

The chain links TRBV19 to TRBJ1-4; no definite D call. The CDR3 length is 15 residues. CDR1 and CDR2 from the germline V gene are LNHDA and SQIVND (reference sequence). Trimming removed 3 bases at V and 4 bases at J, with 12 bases between. The CDR3: CASSIKSSVNEKLFF. DNA for the CDR3: TGTGCCAGTAGTATTAAATCGTCAGTTAATGAAAAACTGTTTTTT. Full variable domain (outside the CDR3, taken from reference TRBV19 and TRBJ1-4): DGGITQSPKYLFRKEGQNVTLSCEQNLNHDAMYWYRQDPGQGLRLIYYSQIVNDFQKGDIAEGYSVSREKKESFPLTVTSAQKNPTAFYLCASSIKSSVNEKLFFGSGTQLSVL.

V gene TRBV4-1 combines with J gene TRBJ1-2; 9 nucleotides match TRBD1. This CDR3 has 16 amino acids. Looked up from germline, CDR1 is MGHRA and CDR2 is YSYEKL. The V gene end was trimmed by 3 bases and the J gene end by 0 bases; junction bases not matched to a gene: 5. This CDR3 reads CASSQATGGPNYGYTF. The CDR3 DNA is TGCGCCAGCAGCCAGGCAACAGGGGGCCCTAACTATGGCTACACCTTC.

This sequence joins TRBV14 and TRBJ2-7; possible D gene TRBD2, 6 bases. From germline, CDR1 is SGHDN and CDR2 FVKESK. CDR3 size: 15 residues. Deletions cut 2 bases from V and 1 base from J, with 12 bases between. The CDR3 loop is CASSQSSGVSYEQYF. CDR3 coding DNA: TGTGCCAGCAGCCAATCCTCGGGGGTTTCCTACGAGCAGTACTTC.

The genes are TRBV7-8 and TRBJ1-1; D unresolved. Germline V gene lookup returns CDR1 SGHVS and CDR2 FQNEAQ. The CDR3 covers 13 residues. Trimming cost V 3 bases and J 1 base, with 6 bases left between them. This chain's CDR3 is CASSLDSNTEAFF. The CDR3 DNA sequence: TGTGCCAGCAGCTTGGACTCGAACACTGAAGCTTTCTTT.

This chain connects TRBV6-5 to TRBJ2-7, with D uncertain. There are 14 residues in the CDR3. The germline CDR1 and CDR2 sequences are MNHEY and SVGAGI. The V end lost 0 bases, the J end lost 3 bases, and 9 bases lay between the germline ends. The CDR3: CASSYSTADYEQYF. In nucleotides, the CDR3 is TGTGCCAGCAGTTACTCTACGGCGGACTACGAGCAGTACTTC.

The rearrangement uses TRBV5-1 and TRBJ1-1, with a tentative D call TRBD1 (5 bases). This CDR3 contains 13 residues. The germline gives CDR1 SGHRS, CDR2 YFSETQ. The V and J ends lost 4 bases and 11 bases respectively, with 18 bases between them. Here the CDR3 DNA reads TGCGCCAGCAGCCTCGACAGCAATCTGATCGCTTTCTTT. Translation gives CASSLDSNLIAFF.

This clone was counted a single time. The chain carries TRBV7-2 and TRBJ2-1, with 8 bases identical to TRBD2. Germline V gene sequence: CDR1 SGHTA, CDR2 FQGNSA. The CDR3 has 18 residues. V dropped 1 base and J dropped 7; count of bases not matched to a gene: 15. CDR3 sequence (DNA): TGTGCCAGCAGCTTAGTTGCGGGGCTAGGCGGGGGGAGAAATGAGCAGTTCTTC. Its translation is CASSLVAGLGGGRNEQFF.

The rearrangement links TRBV5-1 to TRBJ2-7, with TRBD1 as a possible D gene (6 bases). The CDR3 is made up of 14 amino acids. V shed 1 base and J shed 2 bases, with 10 bases lying between them. Germline CDR1 is SGHRS and CDR2 is YFSETQ. CDR3 nucleotide sequence: TGCGCCAGCAGCTTGCTTCAGGGGCCCTACGAGCAGTACTTC. Protein sequence: CASSLLQGPYEQYF.

V and J are TRBV2 and TRBJ1-5; 8 nucleotides agree with TRBD1. V was pared by 4 bases and J by 11 bases, with 4 bases of the junction left unmatched. This CDR3 contains 12 residues. Germline V gives CDR1 SNHLY, CDR2 FYNNEI. The CDR3 nucleotides read TGTGCCAGCAGTGTAGGGACAGGAGCCCAGCATTTT. This sequence encodes CASSVGTGAQHF. The full variable domain, its missing parts supplied by reference TRBV2 and TRBJ1-5, is EPEVTQTPSHQVTQMGQEVILRCVPISNHLYFYWYRQILGQKVEFLVSFYNNEISEKSEIFDDQFSVERPDGSNFTLKIRSTKLEDSAMYFCASSVGTGAQHFGDGTRLSIL.

The chain carries TRBV19 and TRBJ2-1; 11 bases match TRBD2. There are 14 residues in the CDR3. Germline CDR1 and CDR2: LNHDA and SQIVND (reference sequence). V shed 5 bases and J 10 bases; nucleotides not matched to a gene: 7. CDR3 bases: TGTGCCAGTAGTTTAGCGGGGGGGCGTCAGGAGCAGTTCTTC. Translation: CASSLAGGRQEQFF.

This clone was observed a single time. This sequence joins TRBV5-1 and TRBJ2-7; 7 bases align to TRBD2. Losses at the gene ends were 0 bases for V and 0 bases for J; bases not matched to a gene: 6. CDR1 is SGHRS and CDR2 is YFSETQ in the germline V gene. The CDR3 contains 16 residues. The CDR3 DNA reads as TGCGCCAGCAGCTTGGCCTGGAGGACTAGCTCCTACGAGCAGTACTTC. Translated: CASSLAWRTSSYEQYF.

The genes are TRBV27 and TRBJ1-6, with 10 bases fitting TRBD1. V was pared by 5 bases and J by 7 bases, with 14 bases of the junction left unmatched. Germline CDR1 reads MNHEY; CDR2 reads SMNVEV (reference sequence). The CDR3 spans 18 residues. The CDR3 DNA reads as TGTGCCAGCAGTCCCCAAGCCAGGGGACAGGGGTACAATTCACCCCTCCACTTT. It translates to CASSPQARGQGYNSPLHF.